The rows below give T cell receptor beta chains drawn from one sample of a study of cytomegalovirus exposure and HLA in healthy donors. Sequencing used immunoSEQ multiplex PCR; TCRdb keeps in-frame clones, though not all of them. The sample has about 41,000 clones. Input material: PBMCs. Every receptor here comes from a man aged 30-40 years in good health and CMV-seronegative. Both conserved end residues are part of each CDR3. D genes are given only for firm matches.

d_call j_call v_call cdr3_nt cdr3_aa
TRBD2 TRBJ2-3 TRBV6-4 TGTGCCAGCAGTGGACTAGCGGGGGGCACAGATACGCAGTATTTT CASSGLAGGTDTQYF
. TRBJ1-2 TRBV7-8 TGTGCCAGCAGCCAAGGGGGTGTAAGCTATGGCTACACCTTC CASSQGGVSYGYTF
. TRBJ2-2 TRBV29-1 TGCAGCGTTGCAGGCTGGGCGAACACCGGGGAGCTGTTTTTT CSVAGWANTGELFF
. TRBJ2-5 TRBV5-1 TGCGCCAGCAGCTTGGAATTAGCCGTTAGGGAGACCCAGTACTTC CASSLELAVRETQYF
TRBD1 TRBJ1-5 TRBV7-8 TGTGCCAGCGGGGACAGCTTAAATCAGCACCAGCATTTT CASGDSLNQHQHF
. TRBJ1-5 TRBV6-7 TGTGCCAGCACCTCCCGAAGAGGGCTGGACAATCAGCCCCAGCATTTT CASTSRRGLDNQPQHF
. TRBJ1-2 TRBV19 TGTGCCAGTAGTATAGTTGAGGGTCCCTACGGCTACACCTTC CASSIVEGPYGYTF
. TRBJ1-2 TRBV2 TGTGCCAGCAGAGTCAGGGATGCCTATGGCTACACCTTC CASRVRDAYGYTF
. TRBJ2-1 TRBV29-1 TGCAGCGGACGAGAGGGGGATAGTGAGCAGTTCTTC CSGREGDSEQFF
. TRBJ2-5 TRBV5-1 TGCGCCAGCAGCTTGGCCCCGGGCCAGGGGACGGAGACCCAGTACTTC CASSLAPGQGTETQYF
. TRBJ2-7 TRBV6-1 TGTGCCAGCAGTGAAGCGGGCCCCGCAAGCGAGCAGTACTTC CASSEAGPASEQYF
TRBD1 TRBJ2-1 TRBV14 TGTGCCAGCAGCCAAAGGGGGCTATCCTACAATGAGCAGTTCTTC CASSQRGLSYNEQFF
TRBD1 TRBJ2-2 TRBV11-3 TGTGCCAGCAGCCCGGGACAGGGGATGAGGGACACCGGGGAGCTGTTTTTT CASSPGQGMRDTGELFF
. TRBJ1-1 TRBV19 TGTGCCAGTAGTCACCAAACAAGTGAAGCTTTCTTT CASSHQTSEAFF
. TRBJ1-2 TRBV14 TGTGCCAGAAGCCAAACGGAGGGCTACACCTTC CARSQTEGYTF
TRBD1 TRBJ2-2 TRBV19 TGTGCCAGTAGCGCAGGACAGGGGGCGGGAACCGGGGAGCTGTTTTTT CASSAGQGAGTGELFF
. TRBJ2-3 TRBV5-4 TGTGCCAGCAGCCGGGGGGGACAGGGTGCAGATACGCAGTATTTT CASSRGGQGADTQYF
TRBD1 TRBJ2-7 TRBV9 TGTGCCAGCAGCGAGACAGGGAGCGCCTACGAGCAGTACTTC CASSETGSAYEQYF
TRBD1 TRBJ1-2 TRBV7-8 TGTGCCAGCAGTCGGCAGGGGGCTAACTATGGCTACACCTTC CASSRQGANYGYTF
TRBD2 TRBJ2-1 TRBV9 TGTGCCAGCAGCCCTCCCGGACTAGCGGCCTACAATGAGCAGTTCTTC CASSPPGLAAYNEQFF
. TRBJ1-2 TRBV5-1 TGCGCCAGCAGCTTTGAGGACTATGGCTACACCTTC CASSFEDYGYTF
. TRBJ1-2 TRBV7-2 TGTGCCAGCAGCTCGTATGGCTACACCTTC CASSSYGYTF
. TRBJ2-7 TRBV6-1 TGTGCCAGCAGTGACCTAGCGATATACGAGCAGTACTTC CASSDLAIYEQYF
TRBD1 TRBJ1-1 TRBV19 TGTGCCAGTAGGGGCAGGGGGTCGCCACTGAACACTGAAGCTTTCTTT CASRGRGSPLNTEAFF
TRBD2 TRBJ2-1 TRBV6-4 TGTGCCAGCAGCACTAGCGGAGGCTCCGACAATGAGCAGTTCTTC CASSTSGGSDNEQFF
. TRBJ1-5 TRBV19 TGTGCCAGTAGTATGGTCCGGAGCTATGACAATCAGCCCCAGCATTTT CASSMVRSYDNQPQHF
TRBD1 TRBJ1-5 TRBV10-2 TGCGCCAGCAGTGAGATCGGGGTGTGGGGACAGCACCAGCATTTT CASSEIGVWGQHQHF
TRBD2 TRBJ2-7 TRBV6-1 TGTGCCAGCAGTGTTTCGACTAGCGGCGGGCAGTACTTC CASSVSTSGGQYF
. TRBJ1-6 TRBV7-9 TGTGCCAGCAGCCCGGGGGGCGTCGTGGACCTCCACTTT CASSPGGVVDLHF
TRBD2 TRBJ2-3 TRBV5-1 TGCGCCAGCAGCTTGGCCGGCGGGGGAGGAGCAGATACGCAGTATTTT CASSLAGGGGADTQYF
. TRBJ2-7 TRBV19 TGTGCCAGTAGATCCGGCGAAAGGGTGGGGCACGAGCAGTACTTC CASRSGERVGHEQYF
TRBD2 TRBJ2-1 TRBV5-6 TGTGCCAGCAGTCCTCTAGCGGGGCGAGACAATGAGCAGTTCTTC CASSPLAGRDNEQFF
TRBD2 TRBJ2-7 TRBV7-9 TGTGCCAGCAGCCCCCCTAGCGGGAGGGCCATCGAGCAGTACTTC CASSPPSGRAIEQYF
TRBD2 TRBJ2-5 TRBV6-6 TGTGCCAGCAGCGACCGGGGGGGGCAAGAGACCCAGTACTTC CASSDRGGQETQYF
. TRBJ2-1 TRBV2 TGTGCCAGCAGTGAAAGAGGTCCCTCCTACAATGAGCAGTTCTTC CASSERGPSYNEQFF
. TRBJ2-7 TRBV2 TGTGCCAGCACCCAGACAGGATCCTACGAGCAGTACTTC CASTQTGSYEQYF
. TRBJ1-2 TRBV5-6 TGTGCCAGCAGCTTGACAGGGCTCGACTATGGCTACACCTTC CASSLTGLDYGYTF
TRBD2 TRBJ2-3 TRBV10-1 TGCGCCAGCAGTGGGCTAGCGGGACTAGATACGCAGTATTTT CASSGLAGLDTQYF
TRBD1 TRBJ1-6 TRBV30 TGTGCCTGTATGAGGACAGGGCGAAATTCACCCCTCCACTTT CACMRTGRNSPLHF
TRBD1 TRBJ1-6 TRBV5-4 TGTGCCAGCAGCTTGCGACAGGGCCCGGGGTCACCCCTCCACTTT CASSLRQGPGSPLHF
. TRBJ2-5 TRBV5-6 TGTGCCAGCAGCTTGATCGGTCCAGAGACCCAGTACTTC CASSLIGPETQYF
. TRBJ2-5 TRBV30 TGTGCCTGGAGTCAGCGTAGTCGTGAGACCCAGTACTTC CAWSQRSRETQYF